What follows are 8 T cell receptor beta chains derived from one specimen sequenced in a study of shared clonotypes between healthy human individuals. Using immunoSEQ multiplex PCR, the repertoire was profiled, and TCRdb retains in-frame clones only, with some absent. The sample lists 1.5 million to 1.9 million clones; 95% to 99% were seen once. Input material: naive CD4+ T cells sorted from blood. Subset reported: CD45RA+ positively selected. These receptors were taken from a man in his thirties or forties in good health.

The V and J genes are TRBV5-4 and TRBJ2-1; 11 bases match TRBD2. The V segment lost 0 bases and the J segment 8 bases; nucleotides outside the gene matches: 7. This CDR3 is built from 16 residues. The V gene's germline CDR1 is SGHNT and CDR2 YYREEE (reference sequence). The CDR3 here is CASSLVIAGGTDEQFF. The CDR3 nucleotides read TGTGCCAGCAGCTTGGTCATAGCGGGAGGGACGGATGAGCAGTTCTTC. Combining the CDR3 with reference TRBV5-4 and TRBJ2-1 gives the whole variable domain ETGVTQSPTHLIKTRGQQVTLRCSSQSGHNTVSWYQQALGQGPQFIFQYYREEENGRGNFPPRFSGLQFPNYSSELNVNALELDDSALYLCASSLVIAGGTDEQFFGPGTRLTVL.

The chain has TRBV14 and TRBJ2-7; no clear D gene. Between the trimmed V and J ends, which lost 1 base and 5 bases, there was a span of 9 bases. CDR3 size: 13 residues. CDR1 and CDR2 from the germline V gene are SGHDN and FVKESK. The CDR3 coding sequence is TGTGCCAGCAGCCAAGTTCTAGGGAACGAGCAGTACTTC. Protein product: CASSQVLGNEQYF. Full variable domain (missing parts from reference TRBV14 and TRBJ2-7): EAGVTQFPSHSVIEKGQTVTLRCDPISGHDNLYWYRRVMGKEIKFLLHFVKESKQDESGMPNNRFLAERTGGTYSTLKVQPAELEDSGVYFCASSQVLGNEQYFGPGTRLTVT.

The chain employs TRBV19 and TRBJ2-7; TRBD1 aligns across 8 bases. This CDR3 has 13 amino acids. CDR1 is LNHDA and CDR2 is SQIVND in the germline V gene (reference sequence). J gave up 6 bases and V 5 bases, and 6 bases lay outside the gene matches. CDR3 loop: CASSPQQGGEQYF. CDR3 in DNA: TGTGCCAGTAGTCCCCAACAGGGGGGCGAGCAGTACTTC. Full variable domain (outside the CDR3, taken from reference TRBV19 and TRBJ2-7): DGGITQSPKYLFRKEGQNVTLSCEQNLNHDAMYWYRQDPGQGLRLIYYSQIVNDFQKGDIAEGYSVSREKKESFPLTVTSAQKNPTAFYLCASSPQQGGEQYFGPGTRLTVT.

V is TRBV5-1 and J is TRBJ2-2; TRBD2 matches 9 bases. This CDR3 region has 16 residues. With V trimmed by 5 bases and J by 0 bases, 5 bases remained unmatched. Germline V lookup: CDR1 SGHRS, CDR2 YFSETQ. CDR3 DNA sequence: TGCGCCAGCAGACCCGCGGGAGGGGCGAACACCGGGGAGCTGTTTTTT. Translated, it gives CASRPAGGANTGELFF.

The chain employs TRBV18 and TRBJ1-2; the match to TRBD1 covers 8 bases. The V gene's germline CDR1 is KGHSH and CDR2 LQKENI. The CDR3 sequence is 14 residues long. Losses at the gene ends were 3 bases for V and 6 bases for J; bases not matched to a gene: 6. This CDR3 reads CASSPRTGQDGYTF. The CDR3 nucleotides read TGTGCCAGCTCACCCCGGACAGGGCAAGATGGCTACACCTTC.

The rearrangement joins TRBV11-2 to TRBJ2-1; tentative D call: TRBD1 (6 bases). Trimming took 5 bases from V and 9 from J, leaving 17 bases between them. CDR3 length: 14 amino acids. Germline CDR1 is SGHAT and CDR2 is FQNNGV. CDR3 sequence: CASSPLQGTIEQFF. DNA for the CDR3: TGTGCCAGCAGCCCATTACAGGGAACCATTGAGCAGTTCTTC.

This rearrangement joins TRBV7-2 to TRBJ2-2; D gene unclear. The V end was cut by 5 bases, the J end by 5 bases, with 15 bases between. Germline V gene sequence: CDR1 SGHTA, CDR2 FQGNSA. The CDR3 is 15 amino acids. CDR3 protein: CASSPKVVWTGELFF. CDR3 DNA: TGTGCCAGCAGCCCCAAGGTGGTTTGGACCGGGGAGCTGTTTTTT.

The rearrangement joins TRBV23-1 to TRBJ2-1, with D possibly TRBD1 on 5 matching bases. TRBV23-1 is reported as an ORF; its role is uncertain. The length of the CDR3 is 15 residues. The V end lost 4 bases, the J end lost 0 bases, and 10 bases lay between the germline ends. The CDR3 DNA is TGCGCCAGCAGTCGTGACGACAGCTCCTACAATGAGCAGTTCTTC. Its translation is CASSRDDSSYNEQFF.